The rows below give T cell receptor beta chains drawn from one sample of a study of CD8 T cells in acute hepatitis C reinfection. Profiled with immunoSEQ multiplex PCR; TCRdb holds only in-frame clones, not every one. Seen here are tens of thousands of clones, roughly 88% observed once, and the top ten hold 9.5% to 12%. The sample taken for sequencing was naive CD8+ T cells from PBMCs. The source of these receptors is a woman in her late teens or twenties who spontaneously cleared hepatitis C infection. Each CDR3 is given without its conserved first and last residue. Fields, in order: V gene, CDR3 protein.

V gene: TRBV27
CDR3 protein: ASRLLPSSSYEQY

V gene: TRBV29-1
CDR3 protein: SVEVVAGGTDTQY

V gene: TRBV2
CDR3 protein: ASSVTGQKIGEQY

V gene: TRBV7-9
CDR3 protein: ASSPLPYEQY

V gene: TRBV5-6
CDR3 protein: ASSLDTANYGYT

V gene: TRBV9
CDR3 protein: ASSGGRTSSYNEQF

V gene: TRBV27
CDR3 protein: ASSEGYTQY

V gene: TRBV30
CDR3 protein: AWNQGVLNEQF

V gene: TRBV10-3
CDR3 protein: AISLTGILYEQY

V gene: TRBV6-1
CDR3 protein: ASSETSKEQF

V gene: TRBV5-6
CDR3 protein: ASSSPGEGNTIY

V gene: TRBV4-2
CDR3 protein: ASSQSGQGQFDEQY

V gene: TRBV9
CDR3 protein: ASSVGGGGYNEQF

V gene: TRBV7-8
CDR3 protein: ASSLRLAGGPSTYNEQF

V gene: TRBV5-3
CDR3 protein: ARSPPQAYKGGEQF

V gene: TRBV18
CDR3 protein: ASPKVPNLISYNEQF

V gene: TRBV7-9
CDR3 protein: ASSVLQGWDTEAF

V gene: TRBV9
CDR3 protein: ASSAGPWEETQY

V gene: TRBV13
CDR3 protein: ASSSSGRGTDTQY

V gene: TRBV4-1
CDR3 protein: ASSQDPPSGRGYNEQF

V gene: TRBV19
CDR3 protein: ASSIDAGQPQH

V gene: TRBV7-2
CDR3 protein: ASSSFGAGAYNEQF

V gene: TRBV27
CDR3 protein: ASMGGVGEQY

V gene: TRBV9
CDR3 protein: ASSETGGLGEQY

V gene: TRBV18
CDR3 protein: ASSPLESPELAGGKISSYEQY

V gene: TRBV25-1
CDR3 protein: ASNGQTGGYNEQF

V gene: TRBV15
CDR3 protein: ATSRDRGAGTEAF

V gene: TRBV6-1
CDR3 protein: ASSGRNRESWFTDTQY

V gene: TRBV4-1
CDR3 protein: ASSPRQGANQPQH

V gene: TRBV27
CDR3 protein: ASSFRGSTYEQY

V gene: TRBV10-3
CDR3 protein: AISEFYDLGLAGEEETQY

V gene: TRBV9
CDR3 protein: AGGDGYT

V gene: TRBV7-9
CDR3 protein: ASSYYYSGTGGIEQY

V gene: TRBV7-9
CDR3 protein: ASSLKGTGPQPQH

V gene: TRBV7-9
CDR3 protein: ASSLDGKRQY

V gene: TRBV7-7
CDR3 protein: ASSRCRGREIPGELF

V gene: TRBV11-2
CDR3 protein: ASSGGLVPEQY

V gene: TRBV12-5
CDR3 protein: ASTGQRNYEQY

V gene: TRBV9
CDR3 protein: ASSVEGGGTDTQY

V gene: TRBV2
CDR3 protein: ASSGRGVTGELF

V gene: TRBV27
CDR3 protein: ASSLYVSKESNTEAF

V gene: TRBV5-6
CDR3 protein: ASSTGISQPQH

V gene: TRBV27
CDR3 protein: ASSWRLNQPQH

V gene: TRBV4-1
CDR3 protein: ASSQDRKTQY

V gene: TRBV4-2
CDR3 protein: ASSQDPGTVGGYNSPLH

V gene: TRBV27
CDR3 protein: ASLRAGGTDTQY

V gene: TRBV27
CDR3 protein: ASSSTGVKLF

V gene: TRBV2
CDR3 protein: ASHPGDLSSRDQPQH

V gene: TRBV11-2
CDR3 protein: ASSPPQALHSYNEQF

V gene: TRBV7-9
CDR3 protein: ASKHPDSAAF

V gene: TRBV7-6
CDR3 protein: ASSLDSDTGTRWAYEQY

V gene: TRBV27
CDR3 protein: ASSFTGDLYEQY

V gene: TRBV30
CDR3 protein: AWSQERDTEAF

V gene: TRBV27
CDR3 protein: ASSPGQTYGYT